Listed here are 5 T cell receptor beta chains from one sample, sequenced in a study of T-cell reconstitution after alpha-beta-depleted transplantation in children (dated by TCRdb to the mid-2010s). In light of the paper, this sample's treatment or condition label describes: allogeneic hematopoietic cell transplantation with graft depleted of TCRalphabeta T cells and CD19 B cells. Library generation was performed with PCR. For sequencing, an Illumina HiSeq 2500 was employed. TCR library preparation used molecular barcoding, with unique molecular identifiers applied to normalize quantification of the TCRbeta repertoire. TCRdb trimmed the raw reads at Q25, called clones with MiXCR and kept productive beta chains. A single entry per CDR3 protein holds the most common genes and DNA from its merged rows. The sample records 600,000 to 800,000 distinct CDR3 sequences, under 15% of which are singletons. Roughly 0.77% of the sample rests with the top ten.

The starting material was PBMCs, obtained before TCRalphabeta/CD19-depleted stem cell transplant. These receptors all come from a girl aged 2-10 years with congenital amegakaryocytic thrombocytopenia, due to receive a stem cell transplant.

Concerning this clonotype itself: One end of the junction fails to match germline, which may point to a read error. The chain has TRBV20-1 and TRBJ1-6, with D possibly matching TRBD1 (5 bases). Germline CDR1 reads DFQATT; CDR2 reads SNEGSKA (reference sequence). This CDR3 contains 14 residues. This CDR3 is CSTRDLQANSPLHF. CDR3 sequence (DNA): TGCAGTACTAGAGATCTACAGGCCAATTCACCCCTCCACTTT.

This clonotype was detected ten times or more. V and J are TRBV6-5 and TRBJ1-6; D is unresolved. Germline CDR1 and CDR2: MNHEY and SVGAGI. V gave up 0 bases and J gave up 7 bases, with 7 bases separating them. CDR3 length: 14 residues. The CDR3 region is CASSYSWENSPLHF. The CDR3 DNA reads as TGTGCCAGCAGTTACTCATGGGAGAATTCACCCCTCCACTTT.

In this sample, this clonotype turned up many times. This sequence joins TRBV12-3 or TRBV12-4 and TRBJ2-1; 7 bases fit TRBD1. CDR3 size: 15 residues. V dropped 4 bases and J dropped 5; count of bases not matched to a gene: 8. The CDR3: CASSSPRDRNNEQFF. The CDR3 nucleotides read TGTGCCAGCAGTTCGCCCCGGGACAGAAACAATGAGCAGTTCTTC.

As for this clonotype: This may be a read error, as it is one base from a much larger clone. The gene calls are TRBV9 and TRBJ1-2; maybe TRBD1 (5 bases). Germline lookup yields CDR1 SGDLS and CDR2 YYNGEE. With 4 bases removed from V and 9 bases from J, the gap between germline ends came to 10 bases. The CDR3 extends over 11 amino acids. CDR3 region: CASSTGRSYTF. CDR3 bases: TGTGCCAGCAGCACAGGAAGGAGCTACACCTTC. The variable domain in full, completed from reference TRBV9 and TRBJ1-2, reads DSGVTQTPKHLITATGQRVTLRCSPRSGDLSVYWYQQSLDQGLQFLIQYYNGEERAKGNILERFSAQQFPDLHSELNLSSLELGDSALYFCASSTGRSYTFGSGTRLTVV.

At least ten counts were recorded for this clonotype. The V and J genes are TRBV12-3 or TRBV12-4 and TRBJ2-7, with 7 bases that match TRBD1. The CDR3 has 15 residues. Unmatched junction bases numbered 9, after V lost 4 bases and J lost 3 bases. The CDR3 region has the DNA TGTGCCAGCAGTTCACCCCGGGACAGCTACTACGAGCAGTACTTC. It translates to CASSSPRDSYYEQYF.